The clone carrying this T cell receptor beta chain occurred a few times. As yet, its antigen is unknown. TCR beta VDJ combinations and CDR3 sequences were profiled from genomic DNA. TCRdb called the reads again in MiXCR, with one record for every CDR3 protein. This table holds 180,000 or so distinct CDR3 sequences, approximately 48% found once. This record comes from a study of CD8+CD57+ T cells in acquired aplastic anemia. Regarding the study as a whole: Patients and controls were found to share 25 to 35 CD8+ CDR3 sequences.

Patients included in sequencing had previously demonstrated CD8+CD57+ cell expansion by flow cytometry. Germline V gives CDR1 WSHSY, CDR2 SAAADI. The CDR3 runs to 15 residues. Trimming stripped 4 bases from V and 6 bases from J, with 19 bases between. The receptor was isolated from a human donor with aplastic anemia. V gene TRBV10-2 combines with J gene TRBJ2-7; no definite D call. Sequencing input: sorted CD4+, CD8+, or CD8+CD57+ T cells (not recorded which) from PBMCs. In DNA, the CDR3 is TGCGCCAGCAGTGGAGTGGGTTCTCCGCCGCGCGAGCAGTACTTC. Its protein product is CASSGVGSPPREQYF.